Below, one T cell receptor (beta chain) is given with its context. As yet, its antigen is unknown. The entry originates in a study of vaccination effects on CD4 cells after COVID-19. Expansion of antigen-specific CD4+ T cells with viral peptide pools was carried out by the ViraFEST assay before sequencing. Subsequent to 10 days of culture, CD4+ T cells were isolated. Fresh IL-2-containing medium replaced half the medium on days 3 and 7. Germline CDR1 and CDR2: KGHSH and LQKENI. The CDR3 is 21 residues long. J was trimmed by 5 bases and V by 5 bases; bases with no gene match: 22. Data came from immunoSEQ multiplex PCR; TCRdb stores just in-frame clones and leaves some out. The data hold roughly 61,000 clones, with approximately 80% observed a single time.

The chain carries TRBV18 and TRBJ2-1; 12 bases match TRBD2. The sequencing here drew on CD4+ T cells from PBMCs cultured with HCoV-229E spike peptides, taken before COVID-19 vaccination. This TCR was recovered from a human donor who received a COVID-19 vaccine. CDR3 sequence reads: CASSYYPSGGAKSLEDNEQFF. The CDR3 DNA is TGTGCCAGCTCATATTACCCTAGCGGGGGGGCTAAAAGCCTAGAGGACAATGAGCAGTTCTTC. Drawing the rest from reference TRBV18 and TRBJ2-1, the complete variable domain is NAGVMQNPRHLVRRRGQEARLRCSPMKGHSHVYWYRQLPEEGLKFMVYLQKENIIDESGMPKERFSAEFPKEGPSILRIQQVVRGDSAAYFCASSYYPSGGAKSLEDNEQFFGPGTRLTVL.